A selection of T cell receptor beta chains follows, all from one sample in a study of blood T cell repertoires in COVID-19. The table came from immunoSEQ multiplex PCR; TCRdb's copy has only in-frame clones and leaves some out. The table lists around 320,000 clones, around 90% of them singletons. Sequenced sample: PBMCs or T cells enriched from blood (not recorded which). These receptors all come from a young woman with acute COVID-19. Both conserved end residues are part of each CDR3. The D gene is left open where the match is weak. Clone size, where shown, is once, few, many, or a class for clones that have expanded.

TGCAGTGCTAGTAGACTAGCTAACACTGAGCAGTTCTTC,CSASRLANTEQFF,TRBD2,NA,TRBJ2-1,TRBV20-1
TGTGCCAGCACCACCGCGCCGGGACAGAGAATTTACGAGCAGTACTTC,CASTTAPGQRIYEQYF,TRBD1,NA,TRBJ2-7,TRBV5-4
TGTGCCAGCAGCTACTCCGGGACAGGGGATTATGGCTACACCTTC,CASSYSGTGDYGYTF,TRBD1,NA,TRBJ1-2,TRBV5-5
TGCGCCAGCAGCGAGACAGGAGATAACTATGGCTACACCTTC,CASSETGDNYGYTF,NA,NA,TRBJ1-2,TRBV5-1
TGTGCCAGCAGCTCGGAACAGGGTTGGTATGGCTACACCTTC,CASSSEQGWYGYTF,NA,NA,TRBJ1-2,TRBV11-2
TGTGCCACCAGTGATCTACCGACTAGCGGGAGGACCCTCGGTGAGCAGTTCTTC,CATSDLPTSGRTLGEQFF,TRBD2,NA,TRBJ2-1,TRBV24-1
TGTGCCAGCAGCCAAGCTACAGGGGAATACTACGAGCAGTACTTC,CASSQATGEYYEQYF,TRBD1,once,TRBJ2-7,TRBV3-1/TRBV3-2
TGCAGCGTTGACCTCAATGAGCAGTTCTTC,CSVDLNEQFF,NA,NA,TRBJ2-1,TRBV29-1
TGTGCCAGCAGCCCAGAGTTAGCGGGATACAATGAGCAGTTCTTC,CASSPELAGYNEQFF,TRBD2,NA,TRBJ2-1,TRBV6-4
TGTGCCAGCAGCCAAGATCGGGTTTCCTACAATGAGCAGTTCTTC,CASSQDRVSYNEQFF,NA,NA,TRBJ2-1,TRBV3-1/TRBV3-2
TGTGCCAGCAGCCGGGGGGAGGAGAACACTGAAGCTTTCTTT,CASSRGEENTEAFF,NA,few,TRBJ1-1,TRBV7-3
TGTGCCATCACCTCTTCGACAGGGGTGATCCTCACTGAAGCTTTCTTT,CAITSSTGVILTEAFF,TRBD1,NA,TRBJ1-1,TRBV10-3
TGCGCCAGCACTCCGGGACAGGGAAGCTCTGGGGCCAACGTCCTGACTTTC,CASTPGQGSSGANVLTF,TRBD1,NA,TRBJ2-6,TRBV5-1
TGCGCCAGCAGTGCGGACAGTGCTAACTATGGCTACACCTTC,CASSADSANYGYTF,NA,NA,TRBJ1-2,TRBV10-2
TGTGCCAGCAGTCTACCTGGGACTTCCTATGGCTACACCTTC,CASSLPGTSYGYTF,NA,NA,TRBJ1-2,TRBV28
TGTGCCAGCAGCTCTCAGGGGGCTGAAGCTTTCTTT,CASSSQGAEAFF,TRBD1,NA,TRBJ1-1,TRBV5-5
TGTGCCAGCAGTGTTTTAGGGGCAGGGTACTATGGCTACACCTTC,CASSVLGAGYYGYTF,NA,once,TRBJ1-2,TRBV2
TGTGCCAGCAGTTACAGGGGCGGGAGGGCCCATGGCGAGCAGTACTTC,CASSYRGGRAHGEQYF,TRBD2,once,TRBJ2-7,TRBV6-5
TGTGCCATCAGGATCCAGGGGGAAGCGGAGACCCAGTACTTC,CAIRIQGEAETQYF,TRBD1,NA,TRBJ2-5,TRBV10-3
TGTGCCAGCTCACCACCGGGACAGGGGACCTATGGCTACACCTTC,CASSPPGQGTYGYTF,TRBD1,NA,TRBJ1-2,TRBV18
TGTGCCAGTAGTAGGCAGGGGGCAAGAACTGAAGCTTTCTTT,CASSRQGARTEAFF,TRBD1,NA,TRBJ1-1,TRBV19
TGTGCCTCCCAGACAATAATACAGAACACTGAAGCTTTCTTT,CASQTIIQNTEAFF,NA,NA,TRBJ1-1,TRBV30
TGTGCCAGCAGCTTAGTCGTAAAGGGCGGGGGCGGCCACACTGAAGCTTTCTTT,CASSLVVKGGGGHTEAFF,NA,NA,TRBJ1-1,TRBV7-9
TGTGCCAGCAGCCAATGGGAAGCGGGAGTGGAGCAGTACTTC,CASSQWEAGVEQYF,TRBD2,NA,TRBJ2-7,TRBV4-2
TGTGCCTGGAGGGACTTTCCGAACACTGAAGCTTTCTTT,CAWRDFPNTEAFF,NA,NA,TRBJ1-1,TRBV30
TGTGCCAGCAGCTTAGTAAAATCCCCCTACGAGCAGTACTTC,CASSLVKSPYEQYF,NA,NA,TRBJ2-7,TRBV7-9
TGTGCCAGCAGTCTAGGACTAGCGGGATCCCTTAGTACGCAGTATTTT,CASSLGLAGSLSTQYF,TRBD2,NA,TRBJ2-3,TRBV28
TGTGCCAGCACCTCAGGGGGCGGACTTAACTATGGCTACACCTTC,CASTSGGGLNYGYTF,TRBD1,NA,TRBJ1-2,TRBV28
TGTGCCAGCTCACCTGAAGGGGAAGGGAGGGTTGAAGCTTTCTTT,CASSPEGEGRVEAFF,NA,NA,TRBJ1-1,TRBV18
TGTGCCAGCATGTCGGGACAGGGGGACACTGAAGCTTTCTTT,CASMSGQGDTEAFF,TRBD1,NA,TRBJ1-1,TRBV28
TGTGCCAGCAGCTTAACGTCCGATCAGCCCCAGCATTTT,CASSLTSDQPQHF,NA,NA,TRBJ1-5,TRBV7-3
TGTGCCAGCCTGCTCGAGGCCAATTCACCCCTCCACTTT,CASLLEANSPLHF,NA,NA,TRBJ1-6,TRBV6-5
TGTGCCAGCAGCCCGGGACAGTTCGGCTCTGGGGCCAACGTCCTGACTTTC,CASSPGQFGSGANVLTF,TRBD1,NA,TRBJ2-6,TRBV11-3
TGTGCCAGCAGCTTAGGGTCGAACGCAGGGGGCGCGCTCCCAACTAATGAAAAACTGTTTTTT,CASSLGSNAGGALPTNEKLFF,TRBD1,NA,TRBJ1-4,TRBV7-6
TGTGCCAGCAGCCAAGAAAGCGCGTCCTACGAGCAGTACTTC,CASSQESASYEQYF,NA,NA,TRBJ2-7,TRBV3-1/TRBV3-2
TGTGCCAGCAGTGAGTGGGACACCAGCTCCAATCAGCCCCAGCATTTT,CASSEWDTSSNQPQHF,NA,once,TRBJ1-5,TRBV28
TGTGCCAGCAGCTGGACAGGGAAAGTCACCGGGGAGCTGTTTTTT,CASSWTGKVTGELFF,TRBD1,NA,TRBJ2-2,TRBV2